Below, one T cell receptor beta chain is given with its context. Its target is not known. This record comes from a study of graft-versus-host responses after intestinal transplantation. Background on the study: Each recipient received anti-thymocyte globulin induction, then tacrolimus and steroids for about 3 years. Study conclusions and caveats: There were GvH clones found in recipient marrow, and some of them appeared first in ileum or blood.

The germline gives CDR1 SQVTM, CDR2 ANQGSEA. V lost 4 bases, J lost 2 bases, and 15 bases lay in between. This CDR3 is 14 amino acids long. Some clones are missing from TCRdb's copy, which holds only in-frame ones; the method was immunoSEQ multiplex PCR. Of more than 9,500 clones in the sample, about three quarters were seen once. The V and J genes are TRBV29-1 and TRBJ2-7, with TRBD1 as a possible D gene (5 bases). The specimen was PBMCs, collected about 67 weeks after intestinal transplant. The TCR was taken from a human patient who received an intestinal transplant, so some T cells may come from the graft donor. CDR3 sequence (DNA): TGCAGCGTTGTATTGTGGGCAGGGACCTACGAGCAGTACTTC. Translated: CSVVLWAGTYEQYF.